The present T cell receptor beta chain was sequenced within a study of T cells in Graves' hyperthyroidism and ophthalmopathy. The source material, RNA transcripts, was used to amplify TCR beta CDR3 regions. RT-PCR in the first round (using the HTBI primer set) targeted the TCR CDR3. TCRdb used MiXCR to reprocess the multiplex PCR reads, holding one entry per CDR3 protein. The sample lists about 270,000 distinct CDR3 sequences; 20% to 25% were seen once. Study-level points and caveats: Blood samples included most of the expanded thyroid clonotypes exceeding 0.001.

This clonotype was counted only a few times. Antigen: not known. CDR3 length: 15 amino acids. V dropped 6 bases and J dropped 3 bases, with 18 bases sitting between them. The receptor comes from a man between 25 and 39 years old with Graves' ophthalmopathy. The genes are TRBV12-3 or TRBV12-4 and TRBJ2-7, with D perhaps matching TRBD1 (6 bases). The sample was blood. The CDR3 DNA follows: TGTGCCAGCAGATCACGGGACACAGGATTCTACGAGCAGTACTTC. It codes for CASRSRDTGFYEQYF.